These T cell receptor beta chains were read from a single sample in a study of blood T cell repertoires in COVID-19. The protocol was immunoSEQ multiplex PCR, while the TCRdb copy is restricted to in-frame clones and leaves out a portion. The data show more than 200,000 clones, about 88% seen once. Input material: peripheral blood. The receptors were sampled from a man between 65 and 85 years old with acute or convalescent COVID-19. CDR3s include the opening cysteine and the closing phenylalanine or tryptophan. The order of the fields is D gene, clone size, J gene, V gene, CDR3 protein, CDR3 DNA. D genes are given only for firm matches. Clone size is stated in some rows and not others, as once, few, many or a class when expanded.

NA	NA	TRBJ2-1	TRBV5-1	CASSWTGALDEQFF	TGCGCCAGCAGCTGGACGGGAGCGTTGGATGAGCAGTTCTTC
NA	NA	TRBJ2-3	TRBV7-6	CASSQNYVPGTDTQYF	TGTGCCAGCAGTCAAAATTACGTCCCGGGGACAGATACGCAGTATTTT
NA	NA	TRBJ2-2	TRBV4-3	CASGGGQVGELFF	TGCGCCAGCGGGGGGGGGCAGGTCGGGGAGCTGTTTTTT
NA	once	TRBJ2-7	TRBV28	CASSITYEQYF	TGTGCCAGCAGTATAACCTACGAGCAGTACTTC
NA	NA	TRBJ1-5	TRBV5-1	CASSLGIADQPQHF	TGCGCCAGCAGCCTCGGGATTGCAGATCAGCCCCAGCATTTT
NA	NA	TRBJ2-7	TRBV2	CASRPDSYEQYF	TGTGCCAGCAGGCCCGACAGCTACGAGCAGTACTTC
NA	NA	TRBJ1-2	TRBV29-1	CSGARGNYGYTF	TGCAGCGGCGCGCGGGGGAACTATGGCTACACCTTC
TRBD1	NA	TRBJ2-1	TRBV12-3/TRBV12-4	CASNRDRKNEQFF	TGTGCCAGCAACCGGGACAGGAAGAATGAGCAGTTCTTC
NA	NA	TRBJ1-6	TRBV6-2/TRBV6-3	CASSRGGDNSPLHF	TGTGCCAGCAGTCGTGGTGGAGATAATTCACCCCTCCACTTT
NA	NA	TRBJ2-7	TRBV5-6	CASSGFRGSYEQYF	TGTGCCAGCAGCGGTTTCAGGGGATCCTACGAGCAGTACTTC
NA	many	TRBJ2-3	TRBV4-1	CASSHSQATGTDTQYF	TGCGCCAGCAGCCACTCCCAGGCGACGGGCACAGATACGCAGTATTTT
TRBD2	NA	TRBJ2-1	TRBV9	CASSPLTSGPEQFF	TGTGCCAGCAGCCCCTTGACTAGCGGTCCTGAGCAGTTCTTC
TRBD1	NA	TRBJ1-2	TRBV3-1/TRBV3-2	CASSQGAGTGNGYTF	TGTGCCAGCAGCCAAGGGGCCGGGACAGGGAATGGCTACACCTTC
NA	NA	TRBJ1-6	TRBV6-6	CASRDSQNSPLHF	TGTGCCAGCAGGGACAGCCAAAATTCACCCCTCCACTTT
NA	NA	TRBJ2-5	TRBV11-1	CASSSSPSTQETQYF	TGTGCCAGCAGCTCCTCCCCGAGTACCCAAGAGACCCAGTACTTC
NA	NA	TRBJ1-6	TRBV2	CASSGGPVSNSPLHF	TGTGCCAGCAGTGGCGGGCCAGTGAGTAATTCACCCCTCCACTTT
NA	NA	TRBJ2-5	TRBV6-2/TRBV6-3	CASSYSFGGRDQETQYF	TGTGCCAGCAGTTATTCTTTCGGTGGGCGGGATCAAGAGACCCAGTACTTC
TRBD2	once	TRBJ2-3	TRBV6-1	CASSELLAEDTQYF	TGTGCCAGCAGTGAGTTGCTAGCGGAAGATACGCAGTATTTT
TRBD2	NA	TRBJ2-7	TRBV15	CATSRELAGVFEQYF	TGTGCCACCAGCAGAGAACTAGCGGGAGTCTTCGAGCAGTACTTC
NA	NA	TRBJ1-1	TRBV28	CASRLRTNKNTEAFF	TGTGCCAGCAGACTAAGGACAAACAAAAACACTGAAGCTTTCTTT
TRBD2	NA	TRBJ2-1	TRBV11-3	CASSLGGGSYNEQFF	TGTGCCAGCAGCTTAGGGGGGGGCTCCTACAATGAGCAGTTCTTC
TRBD2	NA	TRBJ2-3	TRBV5-1	CASSLDSGSSTDTQYF	TGCGCCAGCAGCTTGGATAGCGGGAGTAGCACAGATACGCAGTATTTT
NA	NA	TRBJ1-5	TRBV19	CASSIRPRQGWDSNQPQHF	TGTGCCAGTAGTATAAGGCCGCGGCAGGGGTGGGATAGCAATCAGCCCCAGCATTTT
TRBD1	NA	TRBJ1-2	TRBV27	CASSPLGTGYGYTF	TGTGCCAGCAGTCCCCTCGGGACAGGGTATGGCTACACCTTC
TRBD2	NA	TRBJ2-1	TRBV10-3	CAIRTDTRSASGNSYNEQFF	TGTGCCATCAGAACTGACACCCGTAGCGCTAGCGGGAACTCCTACAATGAGCAGTTCTTC
NA	NA	TRBJ1-6	TRBV6-5	CASSRPDSNSPLHF	TGTGCCAGCAGTCGACCGGACAGTAATTCACCCCTCCACTTT
TRBD2	NA	TRBJ2-1	TRBV2	CASREREPPYNEQFF	TGTGCCAGCAGAGAGCGGGAGCCCCCCTACAATGAGCAGTTCTTC
TRBD2	NA	TRBJ2-7	TRBV7-9	CASSLGASGMYEQYF	TGTGCCAGCAGCTTAGGTGCTAGCGGGATGTACGAGCAGTACTTC
TRBD1	few	TRBJ2-7	TRBV11-1	CASSSSGTAGEQYF	TGTGCCAGCAGCTCATCCGGGACAGCAGGCGAGCAGTACTTC
TRBD1	NA	TRBJ1-2	TRBV6-5	CASSKTGGNYGYTF	TGTGCCAGCAGTAAGACAGGGGGAAACTATGGCTACACCTTC
TRBD2	NA	TRBJ2-5	TRBV28	CASSPGSSWTSADRETQYF	TGTGCCAGCAGTCCTGGAAGTTCTTGGACTAGCGCCGACCGAGAGACCCAGTACTTC
NA	NA	TRBJ2-7	TRBV14	CASSQVGPYEQYF	TGTGCCAGCAGCCAAGTGGGCCCCTACGAGCAGTACTTC
NA	NA	TRBJ2-1	TRBV10-2	CASSYSGPSSYNEQFF	TGCGCCAGCAGTTATTCAGGGCCCAGCTCCTACAATGAGCAGTTCTTC
NA	NA	TRBJ1-2	TRBV5-1	CASRTHTGNYGYTF	TGCGCCAGCCGAACGCACACGGGGAACTATGGCTACACCTTC
NA	NA	TRBJ1-2	TRBV15	CATSRDGGIVPNYGYTF	TGTGCCACCAGCAGAGATGGGGGGATAGTTCCTAACTATGGCTACACCTTC
TRBD2	NA	TRBJ2-7	TRBV6-5	CASSQYSGSSEQYF	TGTGCCAGCAGCCAATATAGCGGGAGTTCCGAGCAGTACTTC
NA	NA	TRBJ1-1	TRBV28	CASRDTNTEAFF	TGTGCCAGCAGGGACACGAACACTGAAGCTTTCTTT
NA	once	TRBJ1-2	TRBV18	CASSPKIRDTNYGYTF	TGTGCCAGCTCACCGAAAATCCGGGACACTAACTATGGCTACACCTTC
TRBD1	NA	TRBJ2-4	TRBV5-8	CASSLVGTGGAKNIQYF	TGTGCCAGCAGCTTGGTAGGGACAGGGGGAGCCAAAAACATTCAGTACTTC
TRBD1	NA	TRBJ2-5	TRBV20-1	CSASSGTGKAQYF	TGCAGTGCTAGTTCCGGGACAGGGAAGGCCCAGTACTTC
NA	NA	TRBJ1-6	TRBV3-1/TRBV3-2	CASSQGIGLNSPLHF	TGTGCCAGCAGCCAAGGTATAGGACTTAATTCACCCCTCCACTTT